This T cell receptor (beta chain) was identified during a study of graft-versus-host responses after intestinal transplantation (dated by TCRdb to the early 2020s). Looking at the study overall: The transplants that recipients got were multivisceral, liver-intestinal, or isolated intestinal. Every recipient was given anti-thymocyte globulin induction, then maintenance tacrolimus and steroids for roughly 3 years. After intestinal transplantation, graft-versus-host and host-versus-graft alloreactive T cell clones were followed in the graft, circulation and bone marrow using bulk TCR-beta CDR3 sequencing. Alloreactive clones were identified by sequencing pre-transplant mixed lymphocyte reaction products and comparing them with unstimulated pre-transplant donor and recipient T cells. Of the 20 to 30 intestinal transplant recipients enrolled in the cohort, one of whom was a retransplant, a few patients without pretransplant specimens were excluded. A peak of at least 4% donor T cells among recipient peripheral blood mononuclear cells was the definition used for donor T cell macrochimerism. Samples from a few later patients were sequenced in-house on an Illumina MiSeq with MiXCR processing rather than by the commercial service. What the study reported, not specific to this receptor: The relatively low number and heterogeneity of intestinal transplant patients limited the conclusions. Patients with donor T cell macrochimerism had high GvH to HvG T cell clonal ratios in their allografts. Peak levels of circulating GvH clones were associated with declines in HvG clones early after transplant. GvH clones were detected in recipient bone marrow, and some of these GvH clones were observed earlier in ileal mucosa or blood, consistent with an intestinal mucosal origin.

Library construction relied on the immunoSEQ multiplex PCR assay. For most patients, genomic DNA was isolated using the Qiagen DNeasy Blood and Tissue Kit and was shipped frozen to Adaptive Biotechnologies for TCR sequencing. Adaptive Biotechnologies carried out high-throughput TCR-beta CDR3 sequencing of genomic DNA for most patients. In the source study's methods: TCR sequencing data were retrieved from Adaptive's ImmunoSEQ software for roughly 20 patients, whereas a few other patients were processed with MiXCR and VDJtools. CD4 versus CD8 sorting errors were corrected by removing sequences found in both subsets at a frequency ratio below 5:1. CDR3 nucleotide sequences shared between donor and recipient were removed because their origin could not be assigned. At least 2-fold expansion over unstimulated cells and a minimum CFSE-low frequency of 0.002% (template counts) or 0.001% (read counts) were required for clones to be classified as alloreactive. Clones were considered mappable if detected in sequenced pre-transplant spleen, lymph node, or MLR CFSE-low populations of the donor or recipient. The cumulative frequency of alloreactive clones was calculated as a percentage of all sequences, weighted by copy number. TCRdb carries this immuneACCESS record with in-frame sequences only. Its versions omit some clonotypes, under half of them owing to an unresolved V gene in the studies checked, with the rest unexplained. V and J calls and clone size are copied from that table; D and trimming were computed from the DNA. This sample holds some 130,000 clones; more than 80% were observed only once. Roughly 0.17% of the sample lies in the top ten.

Per the publication, the time point label means: cells obtained before transplantation from donor or recipient. CD3+CD4+ and CD3+CD8+ populations were FACS-sorted from unstimulated pre-transplant donor and recipient cells taken from spleen or lymph nodes. V and J are truncated by 1 base and 1 base respectively, leaving an intervening sequence of 11 bases. The CDR3 runs 15 residues from the cysteine to the phenylalanine. The entry retains the CDR3 DNA only, 45 bases that are in frame from base 1. CDR1 and CDR2 (SGHKS, YYEKEE) derive from the germline V gene (reference sequence). This clone was found once. This receptor's antigen is unknown. Base qualities are not at hand, and no much larger clone is one base apart.

The material sequenced was unstimulated CD4+ T cells sorted from spleen or lymph node cells, taken before intestinal transplant. The chain is assembled from TRBV5-5 and TRBJ1-1; the D gene remains uncertain. The sequence was collected from a human donor who received an intestinal transplant. The CDR3 in this case is CASSLLRGGNTEAFF. The nucleotides read TGTGCCAGCAGCTTGCTTCGGGGAGGGAACACTGAAGCTTTCTTT. Where the CDR3 stops, the reference TRBV5-5 and TRBJ1-1 genes take over; the full variable domain is DAGVTQSPTHLIKTRGQQVTLRCSPISGHKSVSWYQQVLGQGPQFIFQYYEKEERGRGNFPDRFSARQFPNYSSELNVNALLLGDSALYLCASSLLRGGNTEAFFGQGTRLTVV.